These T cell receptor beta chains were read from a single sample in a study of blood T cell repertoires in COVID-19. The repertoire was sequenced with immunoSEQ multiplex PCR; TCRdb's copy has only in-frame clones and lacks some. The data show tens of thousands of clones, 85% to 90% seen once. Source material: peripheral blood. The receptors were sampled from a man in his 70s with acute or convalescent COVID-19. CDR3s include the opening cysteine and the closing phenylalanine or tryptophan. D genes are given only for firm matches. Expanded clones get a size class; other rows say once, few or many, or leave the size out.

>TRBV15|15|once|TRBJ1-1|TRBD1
TGTGCCACCAGCCGGGGGAAGGGACAGGGTCTCCTAGCTTTCTTT
CATSRGKGQGLLAFF
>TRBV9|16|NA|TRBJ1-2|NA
TGTGCCAGCAGCGTAGGAGAGGGCCTGGGGAACTATGGCTACACCTTC
CASSVGEGLGNYGYTF
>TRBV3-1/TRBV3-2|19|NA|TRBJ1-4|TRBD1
TGTGCCAGCAGCCAACCACCGGGACAGGGACGTAGGACTAATGAAAAACTGTTTTTT
CASSQPPGQGRRTNEKLFF
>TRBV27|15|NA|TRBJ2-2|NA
TGTGCCAGCAGTATTACTAGAGCCGACACCGGGGAGCTGTTTTTT
CASSITRADTGELFF
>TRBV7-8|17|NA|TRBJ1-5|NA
TGTGCCAGCAGCCCGAGGGTCAATTTGGGGAAAAACCAGCCCCAGCATTTT
CASSPRVNLGKNQPQHF
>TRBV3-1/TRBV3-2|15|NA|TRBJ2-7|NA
TGTGCCAGCAGCCGACAGATTTCGGTCTCCTACGAGCAGTACTTC
CASSRQISVSYEQYF
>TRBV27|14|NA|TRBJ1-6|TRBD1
TGTGCCAGCAGTGTAAACAGGGGGGACTCACCCCTCCACTTT
CASSVNRGDSPLHF
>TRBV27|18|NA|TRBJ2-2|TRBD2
TGTGCCAGCAGTTTATCGGGACTAGCGGGGGGGCCCACCGGGGAGCTGTTTTTT
CASSLSGLAGGPTGELFF
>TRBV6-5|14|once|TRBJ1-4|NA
TGTGCCAGCAGTTCTGACAGATATAATGAAAAACTGTTTTTT
CASSSDRYNEKLFF
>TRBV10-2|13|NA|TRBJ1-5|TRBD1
TGCGCCAGCAGCCTGACAGGGACTCAGCCCCAGCATTTT
CASSLTGTQPQHF